This T cell receptor beta chain came from a study of cytomegalovirus exposure and HLA in healthy donors. Study as a whole: Among about 179 million T cells, an earlier analysis found 90 million to 130 million unique TCR beta sequences.

Per germline, CDR1 SGHRS and CDR2 YFSETQ. This CDR3 has 14 amino acids. The V and J ends lost 0 bases and 2 bases respectively, with 8 bases between them. About this clone: Its antigen is still unknown. This same CDR3 is encoded by further DNA sequences in the sample.

The PCR made use of 60 Vbeta and 13 Jbeta primers. Data came from immunoSEQ multiplex PCR; TCRdb stores just in-frame clones and leaves some out. The sample holds 150,000 or so clones, roughly 73% seen once. Study-level findings and limits: While the bulk of TCR sequences proved rare, some public TCRs turned up in many donors.

This clonotype originated in a female donor in good health and CMV-seronegative. Specimen: PBMCs. The chain couples TRBV5-1 to TRBJ1-1, with D perhaps matching TRBD1 (5 bases). The CDR3 protein is CASSLGQTNTEAFF. Here the CDR3 DNA reads TGCGCCAGCAGCTTGGGACAGACAAACACTGAAGCTTTCTTT.